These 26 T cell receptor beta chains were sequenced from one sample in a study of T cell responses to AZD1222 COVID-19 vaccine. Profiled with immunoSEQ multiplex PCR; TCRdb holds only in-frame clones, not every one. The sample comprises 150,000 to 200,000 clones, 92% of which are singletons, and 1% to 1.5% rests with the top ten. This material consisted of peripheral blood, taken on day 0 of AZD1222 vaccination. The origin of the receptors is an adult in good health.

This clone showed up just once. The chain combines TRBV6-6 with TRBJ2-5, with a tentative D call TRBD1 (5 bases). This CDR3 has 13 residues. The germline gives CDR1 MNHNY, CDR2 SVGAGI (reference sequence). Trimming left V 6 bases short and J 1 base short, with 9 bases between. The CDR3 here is CASRPGIQETQYF. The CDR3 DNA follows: TGTGCCAGCAGGCCAGGGATCCAAGAGACCCAGTACTTC.

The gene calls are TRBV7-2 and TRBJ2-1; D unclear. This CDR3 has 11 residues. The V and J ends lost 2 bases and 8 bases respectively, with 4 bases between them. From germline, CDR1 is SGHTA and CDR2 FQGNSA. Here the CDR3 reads CASSLSHEQFF. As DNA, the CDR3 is TGTGCCAGCAGCTTAAGCCATGAGCAGTTCTTC.

CDR3 in DNA: TGTGCCAGCAGCTTAGATCAGGGTAACGGGCCCCAGCATTTT. Translating it yields CASSLDQGNGPQHF. This chain connects TRBV11-2 to TRBJ1-5, with D possibly being TRBD1 (5 bases). Trimming shortened V by 0 bases and J by 9 bases, and 12 bases separated the two germline ends. Germline lookup yields CDR1 SGHAT and CDR2 FQNNGV. The CDR3 is 14 residues long.

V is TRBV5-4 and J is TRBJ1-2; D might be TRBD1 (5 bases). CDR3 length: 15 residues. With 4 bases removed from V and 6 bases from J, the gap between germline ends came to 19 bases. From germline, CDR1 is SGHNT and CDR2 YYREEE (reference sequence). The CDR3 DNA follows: TGTGCCAGCAGCGCCCAAGGCAGGGCGGGGGATGGCTACACCTTC. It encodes CASSAQGRAGDGYTF.

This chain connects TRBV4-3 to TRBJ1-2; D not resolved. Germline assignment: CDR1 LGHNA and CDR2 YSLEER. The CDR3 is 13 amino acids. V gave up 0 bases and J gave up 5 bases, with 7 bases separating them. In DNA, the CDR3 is TGCGCCAGCAGCCAAGATCGGGAGTATGGCTACACCTTC. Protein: CASSQDREYGYTF.

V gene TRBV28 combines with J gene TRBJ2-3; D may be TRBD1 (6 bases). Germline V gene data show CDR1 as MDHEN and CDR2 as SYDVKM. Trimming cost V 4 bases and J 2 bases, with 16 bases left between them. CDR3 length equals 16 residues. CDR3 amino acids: CASSSRDRRITDTQYF. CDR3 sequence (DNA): TGTGCCAGCAGTTCACGAGACAGGCGAATCACAGATACGCAGTATTTT.

In DNA form, the CDR3 reads TGCAGTGCCAGTACGGGACAGGGAGGCTATGGCTACACCTTC. Translated, it gives CSASTGQGGYGYTF. The chain couples TRBV20-1 to TRBJ1-2, with 9 bases lining up with TRBD1. Looked up from germline, CDR1 is DFQATT and CDR2 is SNEGSKA (reference sequence). The CDR3 runs 14 residues. V lost 6 bases, J lost 4 bases, and 9 bases stayed unmatched.

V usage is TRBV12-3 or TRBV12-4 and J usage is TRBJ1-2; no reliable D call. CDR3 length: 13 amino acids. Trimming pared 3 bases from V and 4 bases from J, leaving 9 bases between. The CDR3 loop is CASSLSLVYGYTF. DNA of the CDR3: TGTGCCAGCAGTTTGAGTCTCGTCTATGGCTACACCTTC.

CDR3 bases: TGCGCCAGCAGCTCCCAACCCCCTAACGAGCAGTACTTC. Its protein product is CASSSQPPNEQYF. This rearrangement joins TRBV4-1 to TRBJ2-7; D is unclear. Trimming took off 5 bases at V and 5 bases at J, with 13 bases between the two ends. Germline loops: CDR1 MGHRA, CDR2 YSYEKL. CDR3 size: 13 residues.

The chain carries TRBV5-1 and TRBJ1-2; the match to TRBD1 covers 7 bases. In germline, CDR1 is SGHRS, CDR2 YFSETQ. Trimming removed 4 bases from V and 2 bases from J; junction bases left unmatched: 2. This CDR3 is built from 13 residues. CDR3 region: CASSADRNYGYTF. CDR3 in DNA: TGCGCCAGCAGCGCGGACAGGAACTATGGCTACACCTTC.

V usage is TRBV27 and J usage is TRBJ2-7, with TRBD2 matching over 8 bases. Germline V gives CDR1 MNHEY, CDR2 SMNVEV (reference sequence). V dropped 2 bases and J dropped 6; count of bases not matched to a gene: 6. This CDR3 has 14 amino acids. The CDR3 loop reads CASSLAGGGREQYF. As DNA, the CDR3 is TGTGCCAGCAGTTTAGCCGGGGGGGGGCGCGAGCAGTACTTC.

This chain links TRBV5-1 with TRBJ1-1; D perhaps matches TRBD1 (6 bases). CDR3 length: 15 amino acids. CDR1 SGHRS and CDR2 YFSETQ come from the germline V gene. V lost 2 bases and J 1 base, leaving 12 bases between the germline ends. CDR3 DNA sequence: TGCGCCAGCAGCTTCTGGGGGGCTGGGAACACTGAAGCTTTCTTT. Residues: CASSFWGAGNTEAFF.

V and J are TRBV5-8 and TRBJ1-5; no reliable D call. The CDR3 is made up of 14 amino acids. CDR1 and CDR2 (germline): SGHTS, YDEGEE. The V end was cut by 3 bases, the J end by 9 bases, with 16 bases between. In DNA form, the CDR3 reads TGTGCCAGCAGCTCCATAGAGAATTATTCGCCCCAGCATTTT. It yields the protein CASSSIENYSPQHF.

DNA of the CDR3: TGTGCCAGCGAGAGACAGCAGAACACTGAAGCTTTCTTT. Amino acid sequence: CASERQQNTEAFF. V and J are TRBV11-2 and TRBJ1-1, with a possible D match to TRBD1 (5 bases). From germline, CDR1 is SGHAT and CDR2 FQNNGV. The CDR3 is 13 residues long. The V end lost 8 bases, the J end lost 1 base, and 11 bases lay between the germline ends.

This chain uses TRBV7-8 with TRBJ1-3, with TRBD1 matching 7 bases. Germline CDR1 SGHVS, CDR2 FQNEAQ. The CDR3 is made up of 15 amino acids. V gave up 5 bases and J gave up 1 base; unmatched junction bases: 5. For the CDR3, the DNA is TGTGCCAGCAGCGAGTCAGGGGGTTCTGGAAACACCATATATTTT. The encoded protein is CASSESGGSGNTIYF.

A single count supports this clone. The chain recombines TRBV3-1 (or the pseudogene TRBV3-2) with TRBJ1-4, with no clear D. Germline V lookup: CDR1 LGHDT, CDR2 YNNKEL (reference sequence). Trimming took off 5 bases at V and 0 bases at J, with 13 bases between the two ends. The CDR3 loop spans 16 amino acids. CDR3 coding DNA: TGTGCCAGCAGCTCGGATCGGCAGGCAACTAATGAAAAACTGTTTTTT. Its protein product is CASSSDRQATNEKLFF.

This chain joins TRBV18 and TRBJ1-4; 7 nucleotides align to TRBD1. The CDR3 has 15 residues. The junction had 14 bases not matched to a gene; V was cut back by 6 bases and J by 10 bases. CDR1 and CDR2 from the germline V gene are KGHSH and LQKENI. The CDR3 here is CASSPWTGQEGKLFF. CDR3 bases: TGTGCCAGCTCCCCCTGGACAGGCCAAGAGGGAAAACTGTTTTTT.

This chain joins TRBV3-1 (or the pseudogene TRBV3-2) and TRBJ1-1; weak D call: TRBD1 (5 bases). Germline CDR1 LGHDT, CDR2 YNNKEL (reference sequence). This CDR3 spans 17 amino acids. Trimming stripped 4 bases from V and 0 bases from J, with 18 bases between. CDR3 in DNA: TGTGCCAGCAGCCTAGGGTCTTCGGGACTTATGAACACTGAAGCTTTCTTT. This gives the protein CASSLGSSGLMNTEAFF.

The CDR3 region is CASSFTVTDTQYF. CDR3 coding DNA: TGCGCCAGCAGCTTTACCGTAACCGATACGCAGTATTTT. This chain joins TRBV5-1 and TRBJ2-3; no firm D call. This CDR3 is built from 13 residues. Germline V gives CDR1 SGHRS, CDR2 YFSETQ. The V and J ends lost 2 bases and 6 bases respectively, with 10 bases between them.

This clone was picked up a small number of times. CDR3 DNA sequence: TGTGCCACCAGTGATTGGCGACAGGGGGGACAAGAGACCCAGTACTTC. Amino acids: CATSDWRQGGQETQYF. The rearrangement uses TRBV24-1 and TRBJ2-5; 9 positions match TRBD1. V shed 2 bases and J 2 bases; nucleotides not matched to a gene: 5. There are 16 residues in the CDR3. Germline-derived CDR1 and CDR2 are KGHDR and SFDVKD.

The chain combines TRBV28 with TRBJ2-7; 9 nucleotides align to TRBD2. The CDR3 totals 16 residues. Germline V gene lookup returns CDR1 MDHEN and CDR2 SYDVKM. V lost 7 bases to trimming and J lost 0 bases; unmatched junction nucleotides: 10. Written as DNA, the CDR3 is TGTGCCAGCAAGTTGGGCGGGGGGGGATCCTCCTACGAGCAGTACTTC. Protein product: CASKLGGGGSSYEQYF.

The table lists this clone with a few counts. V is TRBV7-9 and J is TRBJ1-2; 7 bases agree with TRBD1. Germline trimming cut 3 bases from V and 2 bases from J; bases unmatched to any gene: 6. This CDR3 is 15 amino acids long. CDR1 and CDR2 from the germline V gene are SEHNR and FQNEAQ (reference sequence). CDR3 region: CASSLGTAGNYGYTF. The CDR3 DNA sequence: TGTGCCAGCAGCTTGGGGACAGCAGGCAACTATGGCTACACCTTC.

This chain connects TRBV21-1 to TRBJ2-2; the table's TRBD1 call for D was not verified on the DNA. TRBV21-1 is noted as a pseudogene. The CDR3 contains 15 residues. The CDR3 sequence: CASRWDRGNTGELFF. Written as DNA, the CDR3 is TGTGCCAGCAGGTGGGACAGGGGGAACACCGGGGAGCTGTTTTTT.

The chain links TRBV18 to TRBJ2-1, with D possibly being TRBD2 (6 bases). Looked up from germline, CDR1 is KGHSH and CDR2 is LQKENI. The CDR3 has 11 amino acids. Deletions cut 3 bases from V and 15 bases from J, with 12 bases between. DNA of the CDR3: TGTGCCAGCTCACCGCCGGGACTCCGGTTCTTC. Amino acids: CASSPPGLRFF.

The CDR3 DNA reads TGTGCCAGCAGTTACTCCAGGAGGATCTCTTATGGCTACACCTTC. This translates into CASSYSRRISYGYTF. The V and J genes are TRBV6-6 and TRBJ1-2, with no clear D. Germline loops: CDR1 MNHNY, CDR2 SVGAGI (reference sequence). The CDR3 loop spans 15 amino acids. Trimming removed 0 bases from V and 5 bases from J, with 13 bases in between.

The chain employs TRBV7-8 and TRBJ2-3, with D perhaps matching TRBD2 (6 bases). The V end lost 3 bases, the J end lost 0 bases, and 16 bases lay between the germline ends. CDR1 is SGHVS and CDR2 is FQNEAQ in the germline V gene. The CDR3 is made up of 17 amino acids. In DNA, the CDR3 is TGTGCCAGCAGCTTCGGGCTGGCTAGCGTAAGCACAGATACGCAGTATTTT. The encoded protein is CASSFGLASVSTDTQYF.